This record concerns one T cell receptor (beta chain) sequence. The antigen this receptor binds is unknown. Base qualities are not provided; no much larger clone lies one nucleotide away. The data stem from a study of T cell responses to AZD1222 COVID-19 vaccine (dated by TCRdb to the early 2020s). Regarding the research as a whole: A total of over 230 trial participants underwent TCR sequencing, of whom about 200 had received two doses of AZD1222 and approximately 26 had received two doses of the MenACWY control vaccine. Trial participants were enrolled into age subgroups of 18-55, 56-69 and 70-plus years, which contained roughly 140, 27 and 60 TCR-sequenced participants, respectively. Overall results and qualifications from the work: CD4 TCRs associated with the vaccine covered the entire spike protein, and the dominant responses were in regions 160-218 and 743-854. No day 14 peak-response samples were available, so repertoires were characterized only after the peak T cell response. Only five to seven AZD1222 recipients were SARS-CoV-2 seropositive at baseline, limiting conclusions about previously exposed vaccinees. A significant rise in spike-specific TCR breadth and depth was observed after two AZD1222 doses relative to day 0 and relative to MenACWY recipients. Epitopes outside the regions mutated in the B.1.351 and B.1.1.7 variants were reportedly recognized by nearly half of the unique spike-specific TCRs. Participants were mostly white British, with more females than males. The authors suggested clonal diversity may have been underestimated. The 56-69-year group was small, and its depth increase did not reach significance, likely because of low power.

The time point label, read with the paper, signifies: baseline before first vaccination. The treatment or condition label corresponds to: meningococcal conjugate vaccine given as trial control. Samples from vaccinated people were obtained from the UK trials COV001 and COV002, which included a single-blind randomized controlled phase 2/3 trial of AZD1222 (ChAdOx1 nCoV-19) in healthy adults. Trial participant PBMC samples were collected at day 0 and day 28 after the second dose for TCRbeta chain sequencing. The CDR3 regions of human TCRbeta chains were analyzed by immunosequencing. Per the source publication's procedure: Repertoire TCRs were matched against a reference library of SARS-CoV-2-specific TCRs generated with the MIRA antigen-specificity platform. Breadth was defined as the fraction of unique TCRs that were SARS-CoV-2-associated. Depth was defined as the fraction of total T cells that were SARS-CoV-2-associated. Each spike-specific TCR was assigned to its reactive spike region and to a CD4 or CD8 class using the MIRA data. Log10-transformed breadth and depth values were compared by one-way ANOVA with Sidak's multiple comparisons tests. In its TCRdb copy, this immuneACCESS table keeps in-frame sequences only and misses some clones. Where compared with another copy, unresolved V genes explain less than half of these, and the others have no known cause. Clonal size and the V and J genes are those of that table, whereas D and trimming came from the DNA. This sample has fewer than 250,000 clones in its table, and about 93% of those were observed once. Of the sample, approximately 1% falls within the top ten clones.

From cysteine to phenylalanine, the CDR3 is 14 amino acids long. The CDR3 DNA has 42 bases and is translated from base 1. Trimming removed 7 bases from V and 5 bases from J, leaving 14 bases between the germline ends. Taken from the germline V gene, the CDR1 and CDR2 loops are KGHDR and SFDVKD. This sequence was found in an adult in good health. The material sequenced was peripheral blood, taken on day 0 of MenACWY control vaccination. The chain is assembled from TRBV24-1 and TRBJ2-1, with an unclear D gene assignment. The CDR3 sequence is CATRDRFHNNEQFF. The base sequence is TGTGCCACCAGGGACCGATTCCACAACAATGAGCAGTTCTTC.